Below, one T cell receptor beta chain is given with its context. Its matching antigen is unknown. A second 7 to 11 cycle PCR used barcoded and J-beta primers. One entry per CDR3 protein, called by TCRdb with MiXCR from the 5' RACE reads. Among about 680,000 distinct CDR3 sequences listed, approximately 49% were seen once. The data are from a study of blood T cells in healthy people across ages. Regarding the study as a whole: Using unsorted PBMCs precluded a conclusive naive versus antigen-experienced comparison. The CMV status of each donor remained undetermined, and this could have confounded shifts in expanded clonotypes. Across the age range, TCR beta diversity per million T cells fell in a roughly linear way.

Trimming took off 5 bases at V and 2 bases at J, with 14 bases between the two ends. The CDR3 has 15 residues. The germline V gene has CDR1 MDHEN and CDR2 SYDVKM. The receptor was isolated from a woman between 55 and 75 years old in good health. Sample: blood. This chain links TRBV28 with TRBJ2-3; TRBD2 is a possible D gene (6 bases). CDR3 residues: CASSPPGEATDTQYF. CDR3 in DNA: TGTGCCAGCAGTCCCCCGGGGGAAGCCACAGATACGCAGTATTTT.